This T cell receptor (beta chain) was obtained from a study of T cells in Graves' hyperthyroidism and ophthalmopathy. Regarding the study as a whole: Researchers found most expanded thyroid clonotypes above 0.001 in blood as well. A model using 13 V-J features told ophthalmopathy apart from stable hyperthyroidism. In validation, the model predicted ophthalmopathy. These predictions came a median about 6.5 months before onset.

Hyperthyroidism had been newly diagnosed in patients aged 18 to 65, and its duration was under 2 months. This clonotype was counted a few times. No antigen is known for it. The investigators amplified TCR beta CDR3 regions from RNA transcripts. Researchers ran a first-round RT-PCR on the TCR CDR3 using the HTBI primer set. TCRdb re-called the multiplex PCR reads through MiXCR, storing one row per CDR3 protein. This table holds around 300,000 distinct CDR3 sequences, about an eighth found once. The TCR sequence derives from a woman between 40 and 50 years old with Graves' hyperthyroidism. Sequenced sample: blood.

CDR3 protein: CASRNTGGSGYEQYF. CDR3 in DNA: TGTGCCAGCAGGAACACGGGTGGGAGCGGATACGAGCAGTACTTC. This chain links TRBV4-2 with TRBJ2-7, with D tentatively TRBD2 (5 bases). The germline V and J ends were trimmed by 6 bases and 4 bases, with 19 bases remaining between them. The germline V gene encodes CDR1 LGHNA and CDR2 YNFKEQ. This CDR3 comprises 15 residues.